This T cell receptor beta chain emerged from a study of a mutant IDH1 vaccine in newly diagnosed glioma. Study-level background: Eight vaccine doses were administered to patients at weeks 1, 3, 5, 7, 11, 15, 19 and 23.

The data were produced by immunoSEQ multiplex PCR, yet TCRdb's version contains in-frame clones alone and is incomplete. The sample contains about 65,000 clones, approximately 81% of which appear only once. V gave up 6 bases and J gave up 5 bases; unmatched junction bases: 5. The CDR3 has 15 amino acids. Germline V CDR1 and CDR2: WNHNN, SYGVQD (reference sequence). The time point here: week 23, last vaccination. Vaccinated patients received 300 ug of mutant IDH1 20-mer peptide per dose, with topical imiquimod. Concerning this clone: What it recognizes is unknown.

The material was PBMCs, obtained from a glioma patient whose treatment included an IDH1 peptide vaccine. The source is a man younger than 45 with glioma. The chain carries TRBV10-1 and TRBJ2-5; 14 bases fit TRBD2. CDR3 residues: CASSGTSGGRETQYF. Written as DNA, the CDR3 is TGCGCCAGCAGCGGGACTAGCGGGGGCCGGGAGACCCAGTACTTC.